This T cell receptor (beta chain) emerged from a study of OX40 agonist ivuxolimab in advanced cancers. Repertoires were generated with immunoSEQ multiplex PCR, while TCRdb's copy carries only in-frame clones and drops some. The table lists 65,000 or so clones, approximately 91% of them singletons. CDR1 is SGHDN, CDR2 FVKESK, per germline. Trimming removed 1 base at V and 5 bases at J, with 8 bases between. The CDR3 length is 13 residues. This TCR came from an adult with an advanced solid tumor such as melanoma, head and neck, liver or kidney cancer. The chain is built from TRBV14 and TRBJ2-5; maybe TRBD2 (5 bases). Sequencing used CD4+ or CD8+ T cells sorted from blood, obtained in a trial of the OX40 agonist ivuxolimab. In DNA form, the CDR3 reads TGTGCCAGCAGCCAAGGGTGGAGGGAGACCCAGTACTTC. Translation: CASSQGWRETQYF.